A single sample gave rise to the 23 T cell receptor beta chains below, sequenced in a study of beta chain features in type 1 diabetes. These TCRs are of unknown antigen specificity. TCRB transcripts that were expressed got sequenced, as all of the isolated RNA had been reverse transcribed. The repertoire was sequenced with immunoSEQ multiplex PCR; TCRdb's copy has only in-frame clones and lacks some. The table records some 350,000 clones, over 8.5% of them present only once. Study-level findings and limits: Across all four CD4+ subsets, people with type 1 diabetes showed modestly shorter TCRB CDR3s.

The sequenced sample was central memory CD4+ T cells from blood. These receptors were taken from a man younger than 45 with type 1 diabetes.

This clone has just a few counts. The chain uses TRBV4-2 and TRBJ2-6, with D hard to call. V gave up 0 bases and J gave up 3 bases, with 9 bases separating them. The CDR3 is made up of 16 amino acids. Germline CDR1 is LGHNA and CDR2 is YNFKEQ. This CDR3 is CASSQEGRYGANVLTF. CDR3 nucleotides: TGTGCCAGCAGCCAAGAAGGGCGATATGGGGCCAACGTCCTGACTTTC.

This clone was counted a few times. The chain carries TRBV28 and TRBJ2-1, with TRBD2 matching over 14 bases. Unmatched junction bases numbered 9, after V lost 5 bases and J lost 6 bases. Looked up from germline, CDR1 is MDHEN and CDR2 is SYDVKM. The CDR3 has 17 residues. CDR3 region: CASSPGTSGSWLNEQFF. The CDR3 DNA reads TGTGCCAGCAGTCCCGGGACTAGCGGGAGCTGGCTCAATGAGCAGTTCTTC.

The table lists this clone with a few counts. V gene TRBV5-1 combines with J gene TRBJ2-7, with 10 nucleotides matching TRBD2. Trimming removed 4 bases from V and 2 bases from J; junction bases left unmatched: 9. The CDR3 length is 16 residues. Germline CDR1 and CDR2: SGHRS and YFSETQ. The DNA for the CDR3 is TGCGCCAGCAGCACCCTAGCGGGAGCGGGGACCTACGAGCAGTACTTC. This translates into CASSTLAGAGTYEQYF.

As concerns this clone: The sample holds other DNA sequences that translate to the same CDR3. The CDR3 DNA reads as TGCGCCAGCAGCCTGAGGACAGATCAAGAGACCCAGTACTTC. Its translation: CASSLRTDQETQYF. The chain carries TRBV5-1 and TRBJ2-5; maybe TRBD1 (6 bases). V lost 4 bases, J lost 2 bases, and 12 bases lay in between. The germline CDR1 and CDR2 sequences are SGHRS and YFSETQ. This CDR3 spans 14 amino acids.

Turning to this clone: The identical CDR3 is also encoded by other nucleotide sequences in the sample. As DNA, the CDR3 is TGTGCCAGCAGCTTAGGAGGGGTGAGCACAGATACGCAGTATTTT. Translation: CASSLGGVSTDTQYF. The chain joins TRBV7-7 to TRBJ2-3; D could derive from TRBD1 or TRBD2 (5 bases each). Germline lookup yields CDR1 SSHAT and CDR2 FNYEAQ (reference sequence). Trimming took off 1 base at V and 0 bases at J, with 8 bases between the two ends. The CDR3 consists of 15 residues.

This clone was observed many times. The CDR3 region is CASSHRGLRRMKSTDTQYF. CDR3 in DNA: TGCGCCAGCAGTCATAGGGGACTGCGGAGAATGAAAAGCACAGATACGCAGTATTTT. The V call is TRBV23-1, the J call TRBJ2-3; possible D gene TRBD2, 6 bases. TRBV23-1 is an ORF, and what it does is uncertain. The V end lost 3 bases, the J end lost 0 bases, and 22 bases lay between the germline ends. The CDR3 consists of 19 residues.

This clone was picked up a small number of times. This chain connects TRBV5-1 to TRBJ2-2; 7 bases fit TRBD1. V gave up 5 bases and J gave up 0 bases; unmatched junction bases: 7. CDR3 length: 16 residues. From germline, CDR1 is SGHRS and CDR2 YFSETQ. The CDR3 DNA is TGCGCCAGCAGTGACGACAGGGCAACGAACACCGGGGAGCTGTTTTTT. It is translated as CASSDDRATNTGELFF.

V and J are TRBV6-6 and TRBJ1-1, with D possibly being TRBD1 (5 bases). Germline lookup yields CDR1 MNHNY and CDR2 SVGAGI (reference sequence). V lost 7 bases and J 8 bases, leaving 17 bases between the germline ends. The CDR3 is 13 residues long. The CDR3 DNA sequence: TGTGCCAGCACCGACATACAGGTCCCAGAAGCTTTCTTT. It yields the protein CASTDIQVPEAFF.

This clone was seen a handful of times. V usage is TRBV19 and J usage is TRBJ2-1, with unresolved D. CDR3 length: 13 amino acids. The germline gives CDR1 LNHDA, CDR2 SQIVND (reference sequence). V shed 8 bases and J shed 4 bases, with 12 bases lying between them. The DNA of the CDR3 is TGTGCCAGTCGCCGCCAGGAGTACAATGAGCAGTTCTTC. Its protein product is CASRRQEYNEQFF.

This clone was detected only a few times. The chain is built from TRBV9 and TRBJ2-5, with 12 bases that match TRBD2. This CDR3 spans 23 amino acids. V shed 0 bases, J shed 3 bases, and the junction held 24 bases outside the gene matches. Germline V lookup: CDR1 SGDLS, CDR2 YYNGEE. CDR3 bases: TGTGCCAGCAGCGTAGCTCCGTTGACTGGCCTAGCGGGAGGGCCGGTCAGTAAAGAGACCCAGTACTTC. Amino acid sequence: CASSVAPLTGLAGGPVSKETQYF.

This rearrangement joins TRBV27 to TRBJ2-4; tentatively, D is TRBD1 (6 bases). This CDR3 spans 13 amino acids. V was trimmed by 5 bases and J by 7 bases, leaving 12 bases between them. In germline, CDR1 is MNHEY, CDR2 SMNVEV (reference sequence). In nucleotides, the CDR3 is TGTGCCAGCAGTCTCCTTAGGGGGAACATTCAGTACTTC. Its translation: CASSLLRGNIQYF.

V gene TRBV11-1 combines with J gene TRBJ2-1, with 9 bases aligning to TRBD1. V shed 5 bases and J 16 bases; nucleotides not matched to a gene: 9. The CDR3 is 12 residues long. Germline V lookup: CDR1 SGHAT, CDR2 FQDESV (reference sequence). CDR3 in DNA: TGTGCCAGCAGCCTATTCTCGGGACAGGGTTTCTTC. The encoded protein is CASSLFSGQGFF. Variable domain in full (rest from reference TRBV11-1 and TRBJ2-1): EAEVAQSPRYKITEKSQAVAFWCDPISGHATLYWYRQILGQGPELLVQFQDESVVDDSQLPKDRFSAERLKGVDSTLKIQPAELGDSAMYLCASSLFSGQGFFGPGTRLTVL.

This clone was seen more than once but under ten times. The chain joins TRBV28 to TRBJ2-7; D call uncertain. Trimming removed 4 bases from V and 0 bases from J, with 7 bases in between. Germline CDR1 MDHEN, CDR2 SYDVKM. The CDR3 consists of 13 residues. The CDR3 spells CASSYPGSYEQYF. CDR3 DNA: TGTGCCAGCAGTTACCCCGGCTCCTACGAGCAGTACTTC.

This clone was found a few times. In DNA, the CDR3 is TGTGCCAGCAGGGCCGGGGCCAACGTCCTGACTTTC. Protein: CASRAGANVLTF. This chain links TRBV27 with TRBJ2-6; D gene uncertain. CDR1 MNHEY and CDR2 SMNVEV come from the germline V gene (reference sequence). The CDR3 has 12 residues. Trimming took 6 bases from V and 4 from J, leaving 4 bases between them.

V gene TRBV6-6 combines with J gene TRBJ1-5; D is undetermined. V was pared by 6 bases and J by 2 bases, with 14 bases between. The CDR3 has 15 amino acids. CDR1 is MNHNY and CDR2 is SVGAGI in the germline V gene (reference sequence). CDR3 in DNA: TGTGCCAGCAGCCTCCTTAGCTCGGGCAATCAGCCCCAGCATTTT. Protein sequence: CASSLLSSGNQPQHF.

This clone was seen more than once but under ten times. This rearrangement joins TRBV4-3 to TRBJ2-5, with D possibly matching TRBD1 (6 bases). The CDR3 extends over 14 amino acids. Germline V lookup: CDR1 LGHNA, CDR2 YSLEER. The ends were cut back, 3 bases at V and 5 bases at J, with 13 bases in the middle. The CDR3 protein is CASSHQQGGETQYF. CDR3 nucleotide sequence: TGCGCCAGCAGCCACCAACAGGGCGGGGAGACCCAGTACTTC.

The V call is TRBV7-2, the J call TRBJ1-4; 7 nucleotides align to TRBD1. Germline CDR1 SGHTA, CDR2 FQGNSA. J was trimmed by 8 bases and V by 5 bases; bases with no gene match: 8. CDR3 length equals 14 residues. This chain's CDR3 is CASSRDRRREKLFF. CDR3 DNA: TGTGCCAGCAGCCGGGACAGACGGCGAGAAAAACTGTTTTTT.

This chain links TRBV7-2 with TRBJ2-7; D is undetermined. CDR3 length equals 12 residues. V was trimmed by 4 bases and J by 2 bases, leaving 6 bases between them. Germline loops: CDR1 SGHTA, CDR2 FQGNSA. The CDR3 protein is CASSSDTYEQYF. CDR3 bases: TGTGCCAGCAGCTCCGACACCTACGAGCAGTACTTC.

This clone showed up many times. The V gene is TRBV13, the J gene TRBJ2-5, with D uncertain. The CDR3 contains 13 residues. Germline CDR1 reads PRHDT; CDR2 reads FYEKMQ (reference sequence). Between the trimmed V and J ends, which lost 3 bases and 2 bases, there was a span of 7 bases. The CDR3 DNA follows: TGTGCCAGCAGCTTTAGGGAACAAGAGACCCAGTACTTC. It codes for CASSFREQETQYF.

This clone was counted only a few times. The chain has TRBV27 and TRBJ2-3; 7 bases are shared with TRBD1. V was pared by 7 bases and J by 2 bases, with 12 bases of the junction left unmatched. The CDR3 consists of 16 residues. CDR1 is MNHEY and CDR2 is SMNVEV in the germline V gene (reference sequence). CDR3 nucleotide sequence: TGTGCCAGCACCTCCTGGGACAGCCGTGACACAGATACGCAGTATTTT. This translates into CASTSWDSRDTDTQYF.

The V and J genes are TRBV6-5 and TRBJ2-1; 7 bases are shared with TRBD2. The CDR3 length is 12 residues. CDR1 is MNHEY, CDR2 SVGAGI, per germline. V trimming: 8 bases; J trimming: 10 bases; junction bases outside the gene matches: 8. CDR3 loop: CASGTMRQEQFF. The CDR3, as DNA: TGTGCCAGCGGGACTATGCGCCAGGAGCAGTTCTTC.

Details on this clone: Given a much more abundant clone one base away, this may be a read error. This chain joins TRBV4-2 and TRBJ2-2, with D perhaps given as TRBD1 or TRBD2 (5 bases each). Trimming cost V 6 bases and J 3 bases, with 11 bases left between them. This CDR3 region has 14 residues. CDR1 is LGHNA, CDR2 YNFKEQ, per germline. The CDR3 is CASSGSRDTGELFF. CDR3 DNA: TGTGCCAGCAGTGGGAGCAGGGACACCGGGGAGCTGTTTTTT.

This clone was counted many times. As the CDR3 is not closed by the conserved phenylalanine or tryptophan, this likely results from a read error. The limits of the CDR3 on the DNA are not certain, so only TCRdb's listed CDR3 is given. The rearrangement links TRBV28 to TRBJ1-2; the DNA was not used to check the table's D call, TRBD1. Germline V lookup: CDR1 MDHEN, CDR2 SYDVKM. Termini included, the CDR3 measures 12 amino acids. CDR3 loop: CASSSQDREDFP.